The clone carrying this T cell receptor beta chain has only one observation. Repertoires were generated with immunoSEQ multiplex PCR, while TCRdb's copy carries only in-frame clones and drops some. The sample shows roughly 130,000 clones, roughly 90% of them seen only once. J was trimmed by 5 bases and V by 3 bases; bases with no gene match: 2. This CDR3 is 15 amino acids long. Germline V CDR1 and CDR2: LGHDT, YNNKEL (reference sequence). The data belong to a study of blood T cell repertoires in COVID-19. As for the study in general: In each case, the material was cDNA or gDNA derived from T cells, B-cell-depleted T cells, or PBMCs.

The rearrangement links TRBV3-1 (or the pseudogene TRBV3-2) to TRBJ2-1, with TRBD2 matching 12 bases. This receptor was obtained from a man between 50 and 59 years old with active COVID-19. The sequenced material came from peripheral blood. The CDR3 loop is CASSQGLAGNNEQFF. As DNA, the CDR3 is TGTGCCAGCAGCCAGGGACTAGCGGGTAACAATGAGCAGTTCTTC.